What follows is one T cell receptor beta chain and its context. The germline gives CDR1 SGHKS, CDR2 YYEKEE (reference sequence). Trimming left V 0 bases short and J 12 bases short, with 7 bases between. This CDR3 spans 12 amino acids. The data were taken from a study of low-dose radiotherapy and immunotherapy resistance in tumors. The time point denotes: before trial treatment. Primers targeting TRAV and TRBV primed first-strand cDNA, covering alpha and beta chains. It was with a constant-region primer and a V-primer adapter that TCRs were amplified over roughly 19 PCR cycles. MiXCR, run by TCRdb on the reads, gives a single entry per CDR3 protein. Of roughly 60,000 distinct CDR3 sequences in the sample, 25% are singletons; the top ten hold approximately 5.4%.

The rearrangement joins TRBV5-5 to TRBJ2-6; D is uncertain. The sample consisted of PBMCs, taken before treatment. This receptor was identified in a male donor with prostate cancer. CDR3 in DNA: TGTGCCAGCAGCTTGGGGACGGGCGTCCTGACTTTC. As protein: CASSLGTGVLTF. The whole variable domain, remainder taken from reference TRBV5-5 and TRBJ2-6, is DAGVTQSPTHLIKTRGQQVTLRCSPISGHKSVSWYQQVLGQGPQFIFQYYEKEERGRGNFPDRFSARQFPNYSSELNVNALLLGDSALYLCASSLGTGVLTFGAGSRLTVL.